Sequencing of this TCR beta chain was carried out in a study of T cells in Graves' hyperthyroidism and ophthalmopathy. Regions amplified from RNA transcripts were the TCR beta CDR3 regions. Using the HTBI primer set, a first-round RT-PCR was run on the TCR CDR3. TCRdb called the multiplex PCR reads again in MiXCR, with one record for every CDR3 protein. The sample consists of 640,000 or so distinct CDR3 sequences, 13% to 15% of them appearing once. J was trimmed by 5 bases and V by 4 bases; bases with no gene match: 8. The CDR3 contains 15 residues. The clonotype comes from a woman between 18 and 29 years old with Graves' ophthalmopathy. Sequences were obtained from blood. The chain links TRBV12-3 or TRBV12-4 to TRBJ2-7, with 10 bases identical to TRBD1. The CDR3 sequence: CASSSGTGVMDEQYF. CDR3 nucleotide sequence: TGTGCCAGCAGTTCGGGGACAGGGGTAATGGACGAGCAGTACTTC.